The present T cell receptor (beta chain) was sequenced within a study of blood T cell repertoires in COVID-19 (TCRdb year 2020). As for the study more broadly: Samples covering the acute and convalescent phases of COVID-19 were provided by collaborators in the United States, Italy and Spain. The material from the prospective study consisted of cDNA or gDNA derived from T cells, B-cell-depleted T cells, or PBMCs. The repertoires were made available in a free public database intended to serve as a resource for research on the immune response to SARS-CoV-2. Where available, HLA class I and class II types were obtained from metadata supplied by the sample provider rather than from assay-based typing. Samples came from the ongoing ImmuneRACE study (first 160 participants) plus 1,254 subjects from 6 global collaborators. Deeply sampled blood TCRbeta repertoires from subjects exposed to, actively infected with, or recovered from COVID-19 were included in the dataset. Nearly every sample came with metadata listing a de-identified subject ID, COVID-19 status, age in years and sex. Study-wide findings and limitations: How much clinical and demographic metadata was included differed by source and by participant, and the metadata was provided uncurated.

The immunoSEQ Assay, a bias-controlled multiplex PCR, was used to amplify TCRbeta CDR3 regions from genomic DNA. Regarding the original processing steps: The number of nucleated cells in each sample was estimated by amplification of reference gene primers within the assay. To quantify the absolute abundance of each unique TCRbeta CDR3 rearrangement, sequence reads were collapsed and filtered. For each sample, productive Simpson clonality was calculated as the square root of Simpson's diversity index over productive rearrangements. Not all clones reach the TCRdb copy of this immuneACCESS table, which keeps in-frame sequences only. Checked studies attribute under half of the gap to unresolved V genes and leave the rest unexplained. Clonal size and the V and J genes are those of that table, whereas D and trimming came from the DNA. In all, the sample holds under 200,000 clones, and about 86% of those were seen once. About 9.3% of the sample is in the top ten clones.

As to this clone: Its antigen specificity is not known. Base qualities are not recorded, but no much larger clone differs from it by a single base.

At one collaborating source in Seattle, patients were enrolled during active infection and were followed longitudinally through the course of disease. Whole blood was collected in K2EDTA tubes by collaborating institutions according to the institutions' own protocols. For TCRbeta analysis, collaborators shipped samples as frozen whole blood, isolated PBMCs, or DNA extracted from either of those sample types. Spanning cysteine to phenylalanine, the CDR3 consists of 15 amino acids. Only CDR3 DNA remains: 45 bases, in frame from the first base. V is clipped by 3 bases and J by 5 bases, and the sequence between their germline boundaries is 16 bases long. The germline V gene (reference sequence) supplies CDR1 MNHEY and CDR2 SMNVEV.

Specimen: peripheral blood. This TCR came from a woman aged 65 to 85 with COVID-19, enrolled during active disease. Recombination linked TRBV27 to TRBJ1-2, with the D segment identity uncertain. The DNA sequence is as follows: TGTGCCAGCAGTTTGTCGGGAAGTCGGATATATGGCTACACCTTC. Its translation is CASSLSGSRIYGYTF.